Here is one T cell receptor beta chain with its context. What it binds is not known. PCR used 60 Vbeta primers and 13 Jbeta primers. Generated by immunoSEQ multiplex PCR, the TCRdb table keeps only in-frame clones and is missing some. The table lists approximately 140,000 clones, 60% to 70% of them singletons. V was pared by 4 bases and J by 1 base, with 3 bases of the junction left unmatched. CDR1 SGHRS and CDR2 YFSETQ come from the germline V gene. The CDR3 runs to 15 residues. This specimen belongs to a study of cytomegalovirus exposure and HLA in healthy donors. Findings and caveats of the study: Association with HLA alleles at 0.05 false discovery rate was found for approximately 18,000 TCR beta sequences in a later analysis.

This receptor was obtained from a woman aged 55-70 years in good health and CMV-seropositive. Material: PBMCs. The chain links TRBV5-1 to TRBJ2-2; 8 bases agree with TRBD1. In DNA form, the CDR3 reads TGCGCCAGCAGCGAAGACAGGGGGAACACCGGGGAGCTGTTTTTT. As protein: CASSEDRGNTGELFF.